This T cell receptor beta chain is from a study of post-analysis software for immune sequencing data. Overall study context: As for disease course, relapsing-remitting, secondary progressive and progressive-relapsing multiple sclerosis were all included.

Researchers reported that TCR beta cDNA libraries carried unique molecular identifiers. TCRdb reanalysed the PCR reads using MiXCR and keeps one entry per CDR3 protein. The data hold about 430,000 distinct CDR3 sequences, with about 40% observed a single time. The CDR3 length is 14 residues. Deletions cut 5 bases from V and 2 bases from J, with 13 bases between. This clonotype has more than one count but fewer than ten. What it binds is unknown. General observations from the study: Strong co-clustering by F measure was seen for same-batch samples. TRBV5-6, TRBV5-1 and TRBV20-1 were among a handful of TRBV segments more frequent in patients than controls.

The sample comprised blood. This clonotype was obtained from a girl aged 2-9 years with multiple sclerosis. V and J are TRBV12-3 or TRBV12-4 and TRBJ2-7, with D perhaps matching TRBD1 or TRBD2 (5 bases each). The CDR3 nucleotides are TGTGCCAGCAGTCCATGGGACGGTACCTACGAGCAGTACTTC. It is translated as CASSPWDGTYEQYF.